This T cell receptor beta chain was sequenced during a study of T-cell reconstitution after alpha-beta-depleted transplantation in children. Broader study findings: T-cell counts and diversity were attributed mostly to newly produced T cells one year after transplant.

This clonotype appeared a few times. The antigen remains undetermined. TCRbeta library preparation incorporated unique molecular identifiers. TCRdb reanalysed the PCR reads using MiXCR and keeps one entry per CDR3 protein. Of fewer than 350,000 distinct CDR3 sequences listed, around a tenth were seen once; the top ten hold about a quarter. The V gene end was trimmed by 1 base and the J gene end by 7 bases; junction bases not matched to a gene: 6. This CDR3 has 16 residues. Germline V gene data show CDR1 as SGHVS and CDR2 as FNYEAQ. The sequences come from peripheral blood, collected 180 days after TCRalphabeta/CD19-depleted stem cell transplant. This rearrangement joins TRBV7-6 to TRBJ2-2, with 10 bases matching TRBD1. This TCR was sampled from a male patient aged 2-15 years who had a stem cell transplant for chronic granulomatous disease, so the T cells may come from the graft donor. As DNA, the CDR3 is TGTGCCAGCAGCTTAGTAGCGGGACAGGGGAGCGGGGAGCTGTTTTTT. This encodes CASSLVAGQGSGELFF.